This TCR beta chain stems from a study of shared clonotypes between healthy human individuals. TCRdb's table, derived via immunoSEQ multiplex PCR, lists solely in-frame clones and lacks some. In the table there are about 2.4 million clones, more than 85% of which are singletons. The CDR3 is made up of 14 amino acids. V was pared by 1 base and J by 2 bases, with 8 bases between. The germline V gene encodes CDR1 MGHRA and CDR2 YSYEKL. The sequenced material came from naive CD4+ T cells from PBMCs. Documented subset: CD45RA+ positively selected. The source is a man aged 18-30 years in good health. Some clones in this sample may be carry-over from other donors' samples. The chain carries TRBV4-1 and TRBJ2-5; D call uncertain. The CDR3 DNA is TGCGCCAGCAGCCAAGTCTTCGCACAAGAGACCCAGTACTTC. Translated: CASSQVFAQETQYF.